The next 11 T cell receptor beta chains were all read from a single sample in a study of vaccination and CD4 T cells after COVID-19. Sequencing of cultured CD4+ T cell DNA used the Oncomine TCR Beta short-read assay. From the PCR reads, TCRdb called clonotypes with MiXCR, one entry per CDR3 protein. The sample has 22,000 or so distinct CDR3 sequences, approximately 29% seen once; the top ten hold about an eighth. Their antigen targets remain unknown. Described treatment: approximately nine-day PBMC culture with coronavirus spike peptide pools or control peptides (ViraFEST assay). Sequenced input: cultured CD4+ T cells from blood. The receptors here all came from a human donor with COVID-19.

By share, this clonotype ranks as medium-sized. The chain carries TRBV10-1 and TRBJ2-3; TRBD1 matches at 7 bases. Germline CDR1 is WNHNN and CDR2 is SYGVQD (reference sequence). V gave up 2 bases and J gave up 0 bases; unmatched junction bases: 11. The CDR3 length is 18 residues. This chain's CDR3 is CASSERESTGASTDTQYF. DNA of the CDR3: TGCGCCAGCAGTGAGCGAGAAAGCACAGGGGCTAGCACAGATACGCAGTATTTT.

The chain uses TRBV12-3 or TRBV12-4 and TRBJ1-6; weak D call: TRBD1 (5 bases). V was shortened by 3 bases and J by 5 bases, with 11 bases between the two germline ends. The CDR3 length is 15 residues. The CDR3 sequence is CASSFRQRNNSPLHF. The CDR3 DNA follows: TGTGCCAGCAGTTTCCGACAGAGAAATAATTCACCCCTCCACTTT.

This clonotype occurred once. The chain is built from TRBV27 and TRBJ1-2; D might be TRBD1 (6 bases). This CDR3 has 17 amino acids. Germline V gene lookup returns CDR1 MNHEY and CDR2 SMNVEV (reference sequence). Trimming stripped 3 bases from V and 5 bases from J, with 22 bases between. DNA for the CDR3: TGTGCCAGCAGTTTTTTTGCCCCGGGACATCTCCCTTATGGCTACACCTTC. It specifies CASSFFAPGHLPYGYTF.

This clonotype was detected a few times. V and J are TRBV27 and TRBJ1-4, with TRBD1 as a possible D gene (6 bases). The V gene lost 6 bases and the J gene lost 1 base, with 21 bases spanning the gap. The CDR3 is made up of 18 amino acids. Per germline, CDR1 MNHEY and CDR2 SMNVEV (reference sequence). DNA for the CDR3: TGTGCCAGCAGCCAAGGGGGGTGGGGGGCTCAAACTAATGAAAAACTGTTTTTT. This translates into CASSQGGWGAQTNEKLFF.

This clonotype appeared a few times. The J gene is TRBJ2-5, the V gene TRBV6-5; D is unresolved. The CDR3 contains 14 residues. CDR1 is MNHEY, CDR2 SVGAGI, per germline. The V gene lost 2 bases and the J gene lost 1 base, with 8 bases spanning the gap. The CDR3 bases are TGTGCCAGCAGTTACGTATTGTCCCAAGAGACCCAGTACTTC. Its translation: CASSYVLSQETQYF.

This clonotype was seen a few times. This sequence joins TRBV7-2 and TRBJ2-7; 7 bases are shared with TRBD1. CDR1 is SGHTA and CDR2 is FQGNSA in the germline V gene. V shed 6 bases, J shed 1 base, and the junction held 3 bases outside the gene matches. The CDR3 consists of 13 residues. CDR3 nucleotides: TGTGCCAGCAGGGTGACAGGGTCCTACGAGCAGTACTTC. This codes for CASRVTGSYEQYF.

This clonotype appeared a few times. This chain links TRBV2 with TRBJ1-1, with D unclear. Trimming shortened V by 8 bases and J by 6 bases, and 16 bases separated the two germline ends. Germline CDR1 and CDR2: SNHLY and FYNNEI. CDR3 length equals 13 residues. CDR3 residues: CASGRGSGAEAFF. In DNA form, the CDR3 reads TGTGCCAGCGGGCGGGGAAGTGGGGCTGAAGCTTTCTTT.

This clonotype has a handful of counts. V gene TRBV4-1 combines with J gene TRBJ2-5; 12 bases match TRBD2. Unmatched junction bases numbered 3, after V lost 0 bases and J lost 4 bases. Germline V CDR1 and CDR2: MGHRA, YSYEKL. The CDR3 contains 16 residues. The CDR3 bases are TGCGCCAGCAGCCAAGAGACTAGCGGGGGTGGAGAGACCCAGTACTTC. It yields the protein CASSQETSGGGETQYF.

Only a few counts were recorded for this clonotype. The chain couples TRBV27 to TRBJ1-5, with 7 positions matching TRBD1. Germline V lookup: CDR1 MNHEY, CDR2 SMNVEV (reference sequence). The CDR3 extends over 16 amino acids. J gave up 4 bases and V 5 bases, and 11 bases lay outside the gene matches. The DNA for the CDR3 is TGTGCCAGCAGTCCCCTTCCCGGGACAGTTAATCAGCCCCAGCATTTT. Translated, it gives CASSPLPGTVNQPQHF.

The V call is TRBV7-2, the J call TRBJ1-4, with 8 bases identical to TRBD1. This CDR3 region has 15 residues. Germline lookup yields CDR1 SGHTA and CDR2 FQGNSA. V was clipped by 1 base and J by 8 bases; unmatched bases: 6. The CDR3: CASSLDPGQGEKLFF. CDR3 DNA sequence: TGTGCCAGCAGCTTAGACCCCGGACAGGGAGAAAAACTGTTTTTT.

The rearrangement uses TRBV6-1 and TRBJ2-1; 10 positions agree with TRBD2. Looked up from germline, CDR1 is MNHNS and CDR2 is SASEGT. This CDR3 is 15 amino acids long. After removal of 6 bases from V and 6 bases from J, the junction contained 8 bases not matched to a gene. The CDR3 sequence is CASRKAGGPSNEQFF. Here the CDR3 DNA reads TGTGCCAGCAGAAAAGCGGGGGGGCCTAGCAATGAGCAGTTCTTC.